The 12 T cell receptor beta chains below were found in one sample sequenced in a study of blood T cell repertoires in COVID-19. Assay used: immunoSEQ multiplex PCR; TCRdb lists only in-frame clones, some missing. The table shows about 250,000 clones, with 88% occurring only once. The sequencing sample was made of PBMCs or T cells enriched from blood (not recorded which). The receptors were sampled from a woman between 50 and 59 years old who had recovered from COVID-19.

The chain links TRBV18 to TRBJ1-3; 7 nucleotides line up with TRBD1. This CDR3 is built from 16 residues. J was trimmed by 0 bases and V by 2 bases; bases with no gene match: 4. Germline loops: CDR1 KGHSH, CDR2 LQKENI. CDR3 DNA sequence: TGTGCCAGCTCACCAGGGACAGCGAGCTCTGGAAACACCATATATTTT. Translated: CASSPGTASSGNTIYF.

CDR3 sequence (DNA): TGTGCCAGCAGCCCGAAGGGGAATGGCTACACCTTC. It yields the protein CASSPKGNGYTF. The chain links TRBV11-2 to TRBJ1-2; tentative D call: TRBD1 (5 bases). Looked up from germline, CDR1 is SGHAT and CDR2 is FQNNGV. The CDR3 has 12 residues. Between the trimmed V and J ends, which lost 5 bases and 6 bases, there was a span of 10 bases.

The V gene is TRBV7-3, the J gene TRBJ2-1, with D unresolved. Germline CDR1 and CDR2: SGHTA and FQGTGA. This CDR3 comprises 15 residues. V was pared by 5 bases and J by 0 bases, with 11 bases between. The CDR3 here is CASSALPSSYNEQFF. The CDR3, as DNA: TGTGCCAGCAGCGCTCTCCCTAGCTCCTACAATGAGCAGTTCTTC.

The gene calls are TRBV2 and TRBJ2-1; 7 nucleotides align to TRBD2. The CDR3 contains 15 residues. Germline CDR1 is SNHLY and CDR2 is FYNNEI. V gave up 4 bases and J gave up 3 bases; unmatched junction bases: 6. CDR3 in DNA: TGTGCCAGCAGTGGAGGTAGCGGGCTCTACAATGAGCAGTTCTTC. It specifies CASSGGSGLYNEQFF. The full variable domain, with the rest looked up from reference TRBV2 and TRBJ2-1, is EPEVTQTPSHQVTQMGQEVILRCVPISNHLYFYWYRQILGQKVEFLVSFYNNEISEKSEIFDDQFSVERPDGSNFTLKIRSTKLEDSAMYFCASSGGSGLYNEQFFGPGTRLTVL.

V usage is TRBV18 and J usage is TRBJ2-2; 14 nucleotides match TRBD2. J gave up 2 bases and V 6 bases, and 8 bases lay outside the gene matches. The CDR3 totals 18 residues. The germline V gene has CDR1 KGHSH and CDR2 LQKENI. The CDR3 DNA follows: TGTGCCAGCTCCAAGGAGGGACTAGCGGGAGCCAACACCGGGGAGCTGTTTTTT. Its protein product is CASSKEGLAGANTGELFF.

The sample holds one count of this clone. The CDR3 nucleotides read TGTGCCAGCGGTAGGGGCAGTACCGGGGAGCTGTTTTTT. Amino acid sequence: CASGRGSTGELFF. The rearrangement links TRBV2 to TRBJ2-2; perhaps TRBD1 as D (5 bases). The germline V and J ends were trimmed by 8 bases and 5 bases, with 12 bases remaining between them. Germline CDR1 reads SNHLY; CDR2 reads FYNNEI. The CDR3 is made up of 13 amino acids.

This chain links TRBV28 with TRBJ2-5; 7 bases fit TRBD1. The germline V gene encodes CDR1 MDHEN and CDR2 SYDVKM. Trimming cost V 6 bases and J 1 base; bases outside gene matches: 2. This CDR3 contains 13 residues. The CDR3 DNA sequence: TGTGCCAGCAGCTGGGACAGCCAAGAGACCCAGTACTTC. It is translated as CASSWDSQETQYF.

The chain uses TRBV4-1 and TRBJ1-6; 7 positions agree with TRBD1. CDR3 length equals 14 residues. CDR1 and CDR2 from the germline V gene are MGHRA and YSYEKL. The V and J ends lost 3 bases and 7 bases, in that order; junction bases with no gene match: 3. The CDR3 region has the DNA TGCGCCAGCAGCCACACAGGGGACAATTCACCCCTCCACTTT. Protein product: CASSHTGDNSPLHF.

The rearrangement links TRBV28 to TRBJ1-1; 7 bases map to TRBD1. The junction had 15 bases not matched to a gene; V was cut back by 5 bases and J by 0 bases. This CDR3 comprises 18 residues. The V gene's germline CDR1 is MDHEN and CDR2 SYDVKM. The CDR3 sequence: CASSPHNPGQRMNTEAFF. The CDR3 region has the DNA TGTGCCAGCAGTCCCCATAACCCGGGACAGAGGATGAACACTGAAGCTTTCTTT.

The chain employs TRBV2 and TRBJ2-1, with TRBD2 matching over 8 bases. The CDR3 runs 13 residues. V shed 7 bases and J 6 bases; nucleotides not matched to a gene: 5. CDR1 and CDR2 from the germline V gene are SNHLY and FYNNEI. CDR3 in amino acids: CASKLGLVNEQFF. CDR3 nucleotide sequence: TGTGCCAGCAAGCTGGGACTAGTCAATGAGCAGTTCTTC.

The chain combines TRBV4-3 with TRBJ1-2; the D gene is possibly TRBD1 (5 bases). The CDR3 length is 15 residues. Germline V lookup: CDR1 LGHNA, CDR2 YSLEER. Trimming stripped 0 bases from V and 2 bases from J, with 10 bases between. CDR3: CASSQDSSGNYGYTF. CDR3 sequence (DNA): TGCGCCAGCAGCCAAGATTCTTCAGGGAACTATGGCTACACCTTC.

The V and J genes are TRBV7-6 and TRBJ2-5; 7 bases align to TRBD1. V trimming: 5 bases; J trimming: 2 bases; junction bases outside the gene matches: 8. Germline V lookup: CDR1 SGHVS, CDR2 FNYEAQ. The CDR3 contains 15 residues. CDR3 bases: TGTGCCAGCAGCGAAATCCGGGACAGTCAAGAGACCCAGTACTTC. Its protein product is CASSEIRDSQETQYF.